Following are 21 T cell receptor beta chains from one sample sequenced in a study of T cell responses to AZD1222 COVID-19 vaccine. Sequencing was performed with immunoSEQ multiplex PCR; in TCRdb, only in-frame clones are kept and a portion is missing. The sample contains about 57,000 clones, 70% to 90% of which appear only once. The sequencing here drew on peripheral blood, taken on day 0 of AZD1222 vaccination. These receptors were taken from an adult in good health.

The chain uses TRBV10-1 and TRBJ2-7; TRBD1 matches at 10 bases. With 5 bases clipped from V and 3 bases from J, the junction kept 7 bases outside the gene matches. This CDR3 has 15 residues. Germline CDR1 reads WNHNN; CDR2 reads SYGVQD (reference sequence). This CDR3 reads CASSYGGDRGYEQYF. In nucleotides, the CDR3 is TGCGCCAGCAGTTATGGGGGGGACAGGGGCTACGAGCAGTACTTC.

The chain couples TRBV27 to TRBJ1-5; 8 bases match TRBD1. This CDR3 has 15 residues. Looked up from germline, CDR1 is MNHEY and CDR2 is SMNVEV (reference sequence). V shed 5 bases and J 1 base; nucleotides not matched to a gene: 4. CDR3 DNA sequence: TGTGCCAGCAGTGAACGGACAGGGAGCAATCAGCCCCAGCATTTT. Translation gives CASSERTGSNQPQHF.

This rearrangement joins TRBV10-1 to TRBJ1-1; the match to TRBD1 covers 10 bases. V was pared by 7 bases and J by 0 bases, with 11 bases of the junction left unmatched. CDR1 is WNHNN and CDR2 is SYGVQD in the germline V gene (reference sequence). CDR3 length: 17 residues. CDR3 sequence: CASKLDRGPGMNTEAFF. In nucleotides, the CDR3 is TGCGCCAGCAAACTTGACAGGGGGCCAGGAATGAACACTGAAGCTTTCTTT.

CDR3 in DNA: TGTGCCAGCAGTCTAGGACAGGCAAGGACTGAAGCTTTCTTT. It specifies CASSLGQARTEAFF. The chain employs TRBV28 and TRBJ1-1; 7 bases line up with TRBD1. CDR1 is MDHEN, CDR2 SYDVKM, per germline. The trim removed 5 bases at V and 5 bases at J, leaving 8 bases unmatched. CDR3 length equals 14 residues. The complete variable domain, with remaining parts taken from reference TRBV28 and TRBJ1-1, reads DVKVTQSSRYLVKRTGEKVFLECVQDMDHENMFWYRQDPGLGLRLIYFSYDVKMKEKGDIPEGYSVSREKKERFSLILESASTNQTSMYLCASSLGQARTEAFFGQGTRLTVV.

This clone appeared a single time. The V call is TRBV19, the J call TRBJ1-5; D gene ambiguous. Per germline, CDR1 LNHDA and CDR2 SQIVND (reference sequence). This CDR3 contains 15 residues. Trimming shortened V by 3 bases and J by 0 bases, and 9 bases separated the two germline ends. The CDR3 DNA is TGTGCCAGTAGTATGTTTCGGGTTAGCAATCAGCCCCAGCATTTT. As protein: CASSMFRVSNQPQHF.

The rearrangement links TRBV2 to TRBJ2-7; D is unresolved. Trimming shortened V by 3 bases and J by 2 bases, and 2 bases separated the two germline ends. In germline, CDR1 is SNHLY, CDR2 FYNNEI. CDR3 size: 11 residues. CDR3 residues: CASSDPYEQYF. The CDR3 bases are TGTGCCAGCAGTGATCCCTACGAGCAGTACTTC.

DNA of the CDR3: TGTGCCAGCAGCCCTAGGGACAGGGGGGAGACCCAGTACTTC. Translated, it gives CASSPRDRGETQYF. V usage is TRBV5-4 and J usage is TRBJ2-5, with 11 bases matching TRBD1. With V trimmed by 4 bases and J by 5 bases, 4 bases remained unmatched. The CDR3 totals 14 residues. Looked up from germline, CDR1 is SGHNT and CDR2 is YYREEE (reference sequence). The full variable domain, with the rest looked up from reference TRBV5-4 and TRBJ2-5, is ETGVTQSPTHLIKTRGQQVTLRCSSQSGHNTVSWYQQALGQGPQFIFQYYREEENGRGNFPPRFSGLQFPNYSSELNVNALELDDSALYLCASSPRDRGETQYFGPGTRLLVL.

This chain connects TRBV4-1 to TRBJ2-7; 9 positions match TRBD1. The CDR3 loop spans 14 amino acids. CDR1 is MGHRA, CDR2 YSYEKL, per germline. V was clipped by 4 bases and J by 3 bases; unmatched bases: 4. CDR3 amino acids: CASSPGGQGYEQYF. As DNA, the CDR3 is TGCGCCAGCAGCCCCGGGGGACAGGGCTACGAGCAGTACTTC.

J is TRBJ1-1 and V is TRBV18, with D possibly TRBD1 on 5 matching bases. The CDR3 sequence is 15 residues long. V was pared by 3 bases and J by 0 bases, with 11 bases between. Looked up from germline, CDR1 is KGHSH and CDR2 is LQKENI. The DNA of the CDR3 is TGTGCCAGCTCACCTAACACGGACATGAACACTGAAGCTTTCTTT. The encoded protein is CASSPNTDMNTEAFF.

The rearrangement uses TRBV25-1 and TRBJ1-1, with 8 bases matching TRBD1. Trimming took 5 bases from V and 6 from J; bases not matched to a gene: 8. The CDR3 has 14 residues. In germline, CDR1 is MGHDK, CDR2 SYGVNS. The CDR3 protein is CASSRGQGLAEAFF. CDR3 sequence (DNA): TGTGCCAGCAGTCGCGGACAGGGCCTCGCTGAAGCTTTCTTT.

The chain joins TRBV7-2 to TRBJ2-7, with no clear D. CDR1 is SGHTA, CDR2 FQGNSA, per germline. CDR3 length equals 13 residues. V lost 2 bases, J lost 2 bases, and 7 bases lay in between. As DNA, the CDR3 is TGTGCCAGCAGCTTATCTGCAACCTACGAGCAGTACTTC. Protein sequence: CASSLSATYEQYF.

The chain couples TRBV28 to TRBJ1-2; 7 bases line up with TRBD1. CDR3 length equals 15 residues. Germline V gene data show CDR1 as MDHEN and CDR2 as SYDVKM. The junction had 12 bases not matched to a gene; V was cut back by 7 bases and J by 4 bases. This chain's CDR3 is CASTNPTGQPYGYTF. DNA of the CDR3: TGTGCCAGCACCAACCCAACGGGACAGCCCTATGGCTACACCTTC.

The V gene is TRBV28, the J gene TRBJ1-4; 8 nucleotides align to TRBD1. Germline loops: CDR1 MDHEN, CDR2 SYDVKM. The trim removed 7 bases at V and 6 bases at J, leaving 4 bases unmatched. The CDR3 has 13 amino acids. The CDR3: CASTLDRDEKLFF. Written as DNA, the CDR3 is TGTGCCAGCACCTTGGACAGGGATGAAAAACTGTTTTTT.

This rearrangement joins TRBV12-5 to TRBJ1-5, with 12 positions matching TRBD1. The CDR3 has 16 amino acids. Germline V gene lookup returns CDR1 LGHNT and CDR2 FRNRAP. Trimming removed 0 bases from V and 5 bases from J; junction bases left unmatched: 2. The CDR3 DNA sequence: TGTGCTAGTGGTTTGGTGGGACAGGGGGCGCATCAGCCCCAGCATTTT. It encodes CASGLVGQGAHQPQHF.

This chain connects TRBV5-4 to TRBJ2-1; TRBD2 matches at 7 bases. In germline, CDR1 is SGHNT, CDR2 YYREEE (reference sequence). The CDR3 loop spans 15 amino acids. V lost 1 base and J lost 4; bases outside the gene matches: 5. For the CDR3, the DNA is TGTGCCAGCAGCTTGTGGGCTAGCGGATACAATGAGCAGTTCTTC. Protein: CASSLWASGYNEQFF.

In nucleotides, the CDR3 is TGTGCCAGCAGCCAAGAGGGGGTAGACGAGACCCAGTACTTC. This codes for CASSQEGVDETQYF. V and J are TRBV3-1 (or the pseudogene TRBV3-2) and TRBJ2-5, with D perhaps assigned TRBD1 or TRBD2 (5 bases each). The V end lost 0 bases, the J end lost 5 bases, and 10 bases lay between the germline ends. In germline, CDR1 is LGHDT, CDR2 YNNKEL (reference sequence). This CDR3 has 14 amino acids.

The chain recombines TRBV6-1 with TRBJ1-2, with D maybe TRBD1 (5 bases). Germline V CDR1 and CDR2: MNHNS, SASEGT. Trimming removed 0 bases at V and 5 bases at J, with 19 bases between. The CDR3 is 17 amino acids. CDR3 amino acids: CASSEAYSFRQSYGYTF. As DNA, the CDR3 is TGTGCCAGCAGTGAAGCGTACAGTTTTCGACAGTCTTATGGCTACACCTTC.

The V gene is TRBV5-6, the J gene TRBJ1-5; 10 bases agree with TRBD1. The length of the CDR3 is 15 residues. Germline V lookup: CDR1 SGHDT, CDR2 YYEEEE. Trimming cost V 1 base and J 7 bases; bases outside gene matches: 5. DNA of the CDR3: TGTGCCAGCAGCTTGAGACAGGGGGCTTGGCAGCCCCAGCATTTT. Protein: CASSLRQGAWQPQHF.

The CDR3 sequence: CASSSQRLGEQFF. DNA of the CDR3: TGTGCCAGTAGTTCCCAGCGTCTGGGTGAGCAGTTCTTC. The chain joins TRBV19 to TRBJ2-1; D unresolved. Germline lookup yields CDR1 LNHDA and CDR2 SQIVND (reference sequence). CDR3 size: 13 residues. The V end lost 5 bases, the J end lost 9 bases, and 14 bases lay between the germline ends.

The chain recombines TRBV5-6 with TRBJ1-5; no clear D. CDR1 is SGHDT, CDR2 YYEEEE, per germline. Deletions cut 7 bases from V and 0 bases from J, with 14 bases between. The CDR3 contains 15 residues. CDR3 nucleotide sequence: TGTGCCAGCGGAAGCGGACGGTATAGCAATCAGCCCCAGCATTTT. The encoded protein is CASGSGRYSNQPQHF.

J is TRBJ2-7 and V is TRBV5-1; 8 bases align to TRBD1. CDR3 size: 14 residues. V shed 0 bases, J shed 7 bases, and the junction held 6 bases outside the gene matches. Germline CDR1 and CDR2: SGHRS and YFSETQ. The CDR3 loop reads CASSLAQGAEEQYF. CDR3 nucleotide sequence: TGCGCCAGCAGCTTGGCGCAGGGGGCTGAGGAGCAGTACTTC.